The clone carrying this T cell receptor beta chain was observed a few times. Its antigen is undetermined. The data are from a study of CD8 T cells in ankylosing spondylitis. Study outcomes and limitations: Ankylosing spondylitis blood seemed to carry a telltale TCR beta motif made of seven or eight highly homologous variants.

TCRdb analysed the 5' RACE reads with MiXCR anew, one entry per CDR3 protein. There are just under 550,000 distinct CDR3 sequences in the sample; roughly 13% occur only once, and 6.8% lies in the top ten. The CDR3 is 18 amino acids. The V segment lost 6 bases and the J segment 3 bases; nucleotides outside the gene matches: 12. This clonotype originated in a male donor with ankylosing spondylitis. The V and J genes are TRBV12-3 or TRBV12-4 and TRBJ2-3, with TRBD2 matching over 13 bases. Sequencing input: blood, either unsorted or a sorted T cell fraction (not recorded which). The chain's CDR3 is CASSSGLAGFFGTDTQYF. CDR3 coding DNA: TGTGCCAGCAGCTCGGGACTAGCGGGATTTTTTGGAACAGATACGCAGTATTTT.